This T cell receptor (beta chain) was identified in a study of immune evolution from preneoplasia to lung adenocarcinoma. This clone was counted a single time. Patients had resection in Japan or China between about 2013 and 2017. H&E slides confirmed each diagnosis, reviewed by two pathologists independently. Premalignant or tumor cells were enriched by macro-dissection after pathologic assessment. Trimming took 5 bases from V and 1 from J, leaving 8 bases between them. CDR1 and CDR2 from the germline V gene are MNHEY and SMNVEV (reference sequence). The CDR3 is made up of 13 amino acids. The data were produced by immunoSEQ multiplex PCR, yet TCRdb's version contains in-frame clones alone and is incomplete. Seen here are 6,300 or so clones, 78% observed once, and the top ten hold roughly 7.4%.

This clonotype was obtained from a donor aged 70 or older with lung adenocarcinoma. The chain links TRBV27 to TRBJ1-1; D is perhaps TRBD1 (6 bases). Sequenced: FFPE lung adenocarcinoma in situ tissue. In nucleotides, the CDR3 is TGTGCCAGCAGTCAACAGGGGAACACTGAAGCTTTCTTT. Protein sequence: CASSQQGNTEAFF.